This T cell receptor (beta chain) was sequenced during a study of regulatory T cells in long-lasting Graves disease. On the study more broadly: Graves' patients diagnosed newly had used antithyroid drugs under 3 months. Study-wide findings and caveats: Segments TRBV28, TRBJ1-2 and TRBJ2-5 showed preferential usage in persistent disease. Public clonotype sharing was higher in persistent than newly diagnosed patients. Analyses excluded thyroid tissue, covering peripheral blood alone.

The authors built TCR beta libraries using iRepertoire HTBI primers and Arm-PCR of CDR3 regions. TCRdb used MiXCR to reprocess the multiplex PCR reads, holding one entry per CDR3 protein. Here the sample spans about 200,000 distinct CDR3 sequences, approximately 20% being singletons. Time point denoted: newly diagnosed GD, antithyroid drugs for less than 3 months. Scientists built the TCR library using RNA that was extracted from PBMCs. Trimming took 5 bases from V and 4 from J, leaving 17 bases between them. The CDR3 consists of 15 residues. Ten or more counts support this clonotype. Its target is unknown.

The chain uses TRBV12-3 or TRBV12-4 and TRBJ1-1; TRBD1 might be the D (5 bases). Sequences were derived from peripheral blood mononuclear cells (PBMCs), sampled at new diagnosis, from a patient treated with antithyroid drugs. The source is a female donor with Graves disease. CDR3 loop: CASSRGASEGTEAFF. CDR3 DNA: TGTGCCAGCAGTAGAGGGGCCTCCGAGGGCACTGAAGCTTTCTTT.